This is a list of T cell receptor beta chains from one sample in a study of blood T cell repertoires in COVID-19. Here immunoSEQ multiplex PCR was the method, and the copy in TCRdb shows in-frame clones only, minus some. The sample consists of approximately 120,000 clones, approximately 82% of them appearing once. Material for sequencing was peripheral blood. The receptors derive from a woman older than 75 with active or convalescent COVID-19. The CDR3 runs from the conserved cysteine through the conserved F or W. The D gene is left open where the match is weak. Not all rows give a size; the values are once, few, many and, for expanded clones, a class.

TRBD2	-	TRBV28	TRBJ2-1	TGTGCCAGCAGTCCGTACGCCCGGGCTAGCGGGAGCGATGAGCAGTTCTTC	CASSPYARASGSDEQFF
-	-	TRBV5-1	TRBJ2-2	TGCGCCAGCAGCTTGGACCCCCCGGGACACGCGAACACCGGGGAGCTGTTTTTT	CASSLDPPGHANTGELFF
-	once	TRBV11-2	TRBJ2-5	TGTGCCAGCAGCTTACCCTCCGGGACTTTGCAGCGGGAGACCCAGTACTTC	CASSLPSGTLQRETQYF
TRBD1	-	TRBV5-1	TRBJ2-7	TGCGCCAGCAGCAGGGACAGACCCTACGAGCAGTACTTC	CASSRDRPYEQYF
-	-	TRBV4-2	TRBJ1-3	TGTGCCAGCAGCCAAGTGCCGGAGGGGTCTGGAAACACCATATATTTT	CASSQVPEGSGNTIYF
TRBD1	-	TRBV24-1	TRBJ2-7	TGTGCCACCAGTGATGGGGACAGATTCTCCTACGAGCAGTACTTC	CATSDGDRFSYEQYF
-	-	TRBV19	TRBJ1-1	TGTGCCAGCCGGTTAGGGGGTAAAGCTTTCTTT	CASRLGGKAFF
-	-	TRBV5-1	TRBJ2-1	TGCGCCAGCAGCTTGGCCGCAGGATCTCAGTTCTTC	CASSLAAGSQFF
-	-	TRBV12-3/TRBV12-4	TRBJ1-1	TGTGCCAGCTTTAGTGGCGGTACGTGGTTGGCTTTCTTT	CASFSGGTWLAFF
-	-	TRBV5-1	TRBJ1-4	TGCGCCAGCAGAAGGCAGGAGGGGACTAATGAAAAACTGTTTTTT	CASRRQEGTNEKLFF
TRBD1	-	TRBV5-1	TRBJ1-3	TGCGCCAGCAGCGTACAGGGGACGAGCTCTGGAAACACCATATATTTT	CASSVQGTSSGNTIYF
-	-	TRBV7-8	TRBJ2-2	TGTGCCAGCAGCCAGGGACTCCTGAACACCGGGGAGCTGTTTTTT	CASSQGLLNTGELFF
TRBD1	-	TRBV28	TRBJ1-5	TGTGCCAGCAGTCAGGGACAGGGGGACCCGTTAAGTCAGCCCCAGCATTTT	CASSQGQGDPLSQPQHF
TRBD2	-	TRBV5-1	TRBJ2-1	TGCGCCAGCAGCTTTACCGTGGGGACTAGCGCCAACAATGAGCAGTTCTTC	CASSFTVGTSANNEQFF
TRBD2	many	TRBV6-5	TRBJ2-7	TGTGCCAGCAGTACTAGCGGGAGGGCTAGGGAGCAGTACTTC	CASSTSGRAREQYF
-	-	TRBV19	TRBJ1-1	TGTGCCAGTAGTCCTCTGGCAGGGGTTAGCACTGAAGCTTTCTTT	CASSPLAGVSTEAFF
TRBD1	-	TRBV27	TRBJ1-5	TGTGCCAGCAGTTTCCAGGGGGCTGGCAATCAGCCCCAGCATTTT	CASSFQGAGNQPQHF
TRBD1	-	TRBV11-2	TRBJ1-2	TGTGCCAGCACCTGGGACAGGGAAGGCTACACCTTC	CASTWDREGYTF
-	-	TRBV9	TRBJ2-1	TGTGCCAGCAGCGTGCGTTCCTACAATGAGCAGTTCTTC	CASSVRSYNEQFF
-	-	TRBV25-1	TRBJ2-7	TGTGCCAGCAGTGGTCTTGGGGGCCCCTACGAGCAGTACTTC	CASSGLGGPYEQYF
TRBD2	-	TRBV6-5	TRBJ2-3	TGTGCCAGCAATCCGCTAGCGGACCCCACAGATACGCAGTATTTT	CASNPLADPTDTQYF
-	once	TRBV21-1	TRBJ2-1	TGTGCCAGCAGCAAAGGCATCTGGTCCCCCCCCCACGGCTCCTACAATGAGCAGTTCTTC	CASSKGIWSPPHGSYNEQFF
-	-	TRBV7-3	TRBJ2-1	TGTGCCAGCAGCTCTCGGACAGCAAATGAGCAGTTCTTC	CASSSRTANEQFF
-	-	TRBV7-9	TRBJ2-7	TGTGCCAGCAGCCGAACGGCCCGCGCAGGGGACCTCTACGAGCAGTACTTC	CASSRTARAGDLYEQYF
TRBD1	few	TRBV11-2	TRBJ2-5	TGTGCCAGCAGCTTAGGTTACAGGGGTCCAGAGACCCAGTACTTC	CASSLGYRGPETQYF
-	-	TRBV5-4	TRBJ1-2	TGTGCCAGCAGCTTGGGGACATATGGCTACACCTTC	CASSLGTYGYTF
TRBD1	once	TRBV27	TRBJ2-5	TGTGCCAGCAGTTTTGGCAGGGGGCGAGAGACCCAGTACTTC	CASSFGRGRETQYF
TRBD1	-	TRBV25-1	TRBJ1-2	TGTGCCAGCAGAGGAGAAAACAGGGGCTTGGACTATGGCTACACCTTC	CASRGENRGLDYGYTF
-	-	TRBV7-3	TRBJ2-5	TGTGCCAGCAGCCCAGGGGTCCAAGAGACCCAGTACTTC	CASSPGVQETQYF
TRBD1	-	TRBV5-4	TRBJ2-7	TGTGCCAGCAGCTTCCAGGACAGGGTAGCCTACGAGCAGTACTTC	CASSFQDRVAYEQYF
-	few	TRBV27	TRBJ2-7	TGTGCCAGCAGTTTAACAGGTTACGAGCAGTACTTC	CASSLTGYEQYF
TRBD1	few	TRBV5-5	TRBJ1-6	TGTGCCAGCAGCTTTCGGACAGGGGGCTCCTATAATTCACCCCTCCACTTT	CASSFRTGGSYNSPLHF
-	-	TRBV5-4	TRBJ2-2	TGTGCCAGCTTTAGCGGAACGAACACCGGGGAGCTGTTTTTT	CASFSGTNTGELFF
-	-	TRBV13	TRBJ2-1	TGTGCCAGCAGCTTATCGGCTTTTGCAGGGGAAATCTACAATGAGCAGTTCTTC	CASSLSAFAGEIYNEQFF
TRBD2	-	TRBV15	TRBJ2-1	TGTGCCACCAGCAGAGGGACTAGCGGGAGGAGCTCCTACAATGAGCAGTTCTTC	CATSRGTSGRSSYNEQFF
-	-	TRBV28	TRBJ1-5	TGTGCCAGCAGTTGGCCGGGATATCAGCCCCAGCATTTT	CASSWPGYQPQHF
TRBD2	few	TRBV7-3	TRBJ2-1	TGTGCCAGCAGCTTAACGTCAGCGGGAGGGTTTTACAATGAGCAGTTCTTC	CASSLTSAGGFYNEQFF
-	-	TRBV25-1	TRBJ2-6	TGTGCCAGCACTCAGGGGATCCACTCTGGGGCCAACGTCCTGACTTTC	CASTQGIHSGANVLTF
TRBD1	-	TRBV3-1/TRBV3-2	TRBJ1-1	TGTGCCAGCAGCTCACGTTTCTGGGGACAGGGCCAGGATTTTTTTAACACTGAAGCTTTCTTT	CASSSRFWGQGQDFFNTEAFF
-	-	TRBV9	TRBJ1-1	TGTGCCAGCAGCCTGACAGGGAACACTGAAGCTTTCTTT	CASSLTGNTEAFF
-	-	TRBV24-1	TRBJ1-2	TGTGCCACCGAGGGGGGGCAAGGTGGCTATGGCTACACCTTC	CATEGGQGGYGYTF
-	-	TRBV6-5	TRBJ1-1	TGTGCCAGCAGTTACTCCGGGACAAACACTGAAGCTTTCTTT	CASSYSGTNTEAFF